The clone carrying this T cell receptor beta chain occurred a few times. A second PCR, run for about 7 to 11 cycles, used a sample-barcoded 5' primer plus a J-beta primer mix. Via MiXCR, TCRdb re-called the 5' RACE reads, giving one row per CDR3 protein. The sample lists 1.5 million or so distinct CDR3 sequences, about 42% seen once, with approximately 4% in the top ten. This sample stems from a study of blood T cells in healthy people across ages. The V end lost 4 bases, the J end lost 2 bases, and 7 bases lay between the germline ends. This CDR3 is 12 amino acids long. Germline V gene sequence: CDR1 DFQATT, CDR2 SNEGSKA (reference sequence).

The chain employs TRBV20-1 and TRBJ2-3, with D unclear. The receptor was derived from a woman younger than 30 in good health. Sequencing was performed on blood. CDR3 DNA: TGCAGTGCTAACTGGATCACAGATACGCAGTATTTT. Translation: CSANWITDTQYF.